This TCR beta chain comes out of a study of cytomegalovirus exposure and HLA in healthy donors. The PCR made use of 60 Vbeta and 13 Jbeta primers. The repertoire was sequenced with immunoSEQ multiplex PCR; TCRdb's copy has only in-frame clones and lacks some. The top ten clones hold approximately 3.7% of a sample with some 80,000 clones, 70% to 80% of them seen once. This clone was observed a handful of times. V was shortened by 1 base and J by 0 bases, with 6 bases between the two germline ends. Germline V gives CDR1 SEHNR, CDR2 FQNEAQ (reference sequence). The CDR3 has 14 amino acids. This TCR derives from a man aged 35 to 55 in good health and CMV-seronegative. This chain joins TRBV7-9 and TRBJ1-1, with no clear D. The sample taken for sequencing was PBMCs. CDR3 DNA sequence: TGTGCCAGCAGCTTAGAGGCGGTGAACACTGAAGCTTTCTTT. Its translation is CASSLEAVNTEAFF.